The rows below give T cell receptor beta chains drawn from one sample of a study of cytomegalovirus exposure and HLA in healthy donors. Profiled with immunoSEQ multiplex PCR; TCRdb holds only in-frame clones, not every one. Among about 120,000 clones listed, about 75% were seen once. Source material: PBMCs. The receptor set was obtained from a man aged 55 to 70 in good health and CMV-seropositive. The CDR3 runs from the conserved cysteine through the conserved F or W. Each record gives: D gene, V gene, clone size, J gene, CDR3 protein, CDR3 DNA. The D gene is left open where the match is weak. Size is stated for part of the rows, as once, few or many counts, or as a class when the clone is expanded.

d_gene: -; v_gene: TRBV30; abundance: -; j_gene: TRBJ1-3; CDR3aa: CAWSVGGAFGNTIYF; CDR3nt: TGTGCCTGGAGTGTAGGGGGGGCTTTTGGAAACACCATATATTTT
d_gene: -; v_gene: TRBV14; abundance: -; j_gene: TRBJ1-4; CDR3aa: CASSQTATNEKLFF; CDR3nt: TGTGCCAGCAGCCAGACAGCAACTAATGAAAAACTGTTTTTT
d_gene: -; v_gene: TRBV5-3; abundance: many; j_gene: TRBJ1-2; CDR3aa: CASSFGSGYTF; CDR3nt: TGTGCCAGCAGCTTCGGTAGCGGCTACACCTTC
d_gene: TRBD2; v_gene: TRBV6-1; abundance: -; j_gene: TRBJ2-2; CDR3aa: CASSRTSGGAGELFF; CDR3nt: TGTGCCAGCAGCCGGACTAGCGGGGGGGCCGGGGAGCTGTTTTTT
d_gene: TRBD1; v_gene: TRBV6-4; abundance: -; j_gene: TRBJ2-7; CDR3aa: CASRGQGASYEQYF; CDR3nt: TGTGCCAGCAGAGGACAGGGGGCCTCCTACGAGCAGTACTTC
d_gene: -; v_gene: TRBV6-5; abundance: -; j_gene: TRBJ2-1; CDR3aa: CASRTGPWYEQFF; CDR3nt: TGTGCCAGCAGAACAGGCCCCTGGTATGAGCAGTTCTTC
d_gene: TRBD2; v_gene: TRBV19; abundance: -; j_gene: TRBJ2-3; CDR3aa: CASSLTGLAIPYF; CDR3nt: TGTGCCAGTAGTCTAACGGGACTAGCTATACCGTATTTT
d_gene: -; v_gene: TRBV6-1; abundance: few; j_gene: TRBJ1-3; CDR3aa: CASSESMESTISGNTIYF; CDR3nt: TGTGCCAGCAGTGAAAGTATGGAGAGCACTATCTCTGGAAACACCATATATTTT
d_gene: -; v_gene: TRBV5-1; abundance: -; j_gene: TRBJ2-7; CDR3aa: CASSSGRGYEQYF; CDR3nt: TGCGCCAGCAGTTCGGGCAGGGGTTACGAGCAGTACTTC
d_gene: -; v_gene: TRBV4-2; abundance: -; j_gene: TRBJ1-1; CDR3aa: CASSQAQSPGGTEAFF; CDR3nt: TGTGCCAGCAGCCAAGCTCAGTCGCCGGGCGGGACTGAAGCTTTCTTT
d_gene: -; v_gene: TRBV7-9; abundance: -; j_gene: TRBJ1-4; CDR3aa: CSSSPLAATNEKLFF; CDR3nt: TGTTCCAGCAGCCCGCTGGCCGCAACTAATGAAAAACTGTTTTTT
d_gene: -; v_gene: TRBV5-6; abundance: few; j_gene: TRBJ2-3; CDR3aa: CASSSGWRVTDTQYF; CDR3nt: TGTGCCAGCAGCTCCGGGTGGAGGGTCACAGATACGCAGTATTTT
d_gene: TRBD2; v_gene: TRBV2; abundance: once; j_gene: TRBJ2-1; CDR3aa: CASRRGAGGYNEQFF; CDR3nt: TGTGCCAGCAGGAGGGGGGCGGGAGGGTACAATGAGCAGTTCTTC
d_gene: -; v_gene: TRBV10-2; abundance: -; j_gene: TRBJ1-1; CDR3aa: CASSDFLNTEAFF; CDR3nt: TGCGCCAGCAGTGACTTTTTGAACACTGAAGCTTTCTTT
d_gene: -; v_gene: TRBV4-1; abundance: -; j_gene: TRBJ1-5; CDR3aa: CASSQDPQVMLSNQPQHF; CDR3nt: TGCGCCAGCAGCCAAGATCCCCAAGTGATGCTAAGCAATCAGCCCCAGCATTTT
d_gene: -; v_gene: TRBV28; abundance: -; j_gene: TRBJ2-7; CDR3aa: CASSLFGGRGSYEQYF; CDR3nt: TGTGCCAGCAGTTTATTTGGGGGGAGAGGATCCTACGAGCAGTACTTC
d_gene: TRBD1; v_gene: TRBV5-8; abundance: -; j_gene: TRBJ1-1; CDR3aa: CASMAGQQYPGAFF; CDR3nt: TGTGCCAGCATGGCGGGACAGCAATACCCGGGGGCTTTCTTT
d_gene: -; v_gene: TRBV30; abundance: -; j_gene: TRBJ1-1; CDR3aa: CAWSVDGTEAFF; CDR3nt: TGTGCCTGGAGTGTAGACGGGACTGAAGCTTTCTTT
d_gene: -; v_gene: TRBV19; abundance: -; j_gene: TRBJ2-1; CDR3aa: CASSIDWSSYNEQFF; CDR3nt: TGTGCCAGTAGTATAGACTGGAGCTCCTACAATGAGCAGTTCTTC
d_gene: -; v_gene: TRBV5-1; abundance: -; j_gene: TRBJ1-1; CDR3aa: CASSQPTSDREAFF; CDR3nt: TGCGCCAGCAGCCAACCGACGTCAGACAGAGAAGCTTTCTTT
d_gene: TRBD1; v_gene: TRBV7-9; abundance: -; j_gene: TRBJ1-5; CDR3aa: CASSFSGTGATQPQHF; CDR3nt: TGTGCCAGCAGCTTCTCCGGGACAGGGGCAACTCAGCCCCAGCATTTT
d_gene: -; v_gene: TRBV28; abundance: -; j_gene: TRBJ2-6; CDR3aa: CASSSGRGHLSGANVLTF; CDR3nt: TGTGCCAGCAGTTCTGGCAGGGGCCACCTCTCTGGGGCCAACGTCCTGACTTTC